The 4 T cell receptor beta chains below were found in one sample sequenced in a study of T cells in Graves' hyperthyroidism and ophthalmopathy. RNA transcripts gave rise to amplified TCR beta CDR3 regions. The HTBI set primed first-round TCR CDR3 RT-PCR. TCRdb called the multiplex PCR reads again in MiXCR, with one record for every CDR3 protein. The sample lists 400,000 or so distinct CDR3 sequences, roughly 15% occurring once. Sequencing was performed on blood. Every receptor here comes from a woman aged 60-75 years with Graves' ophthalmopathy.

This clonotype was seen repeatedly, ten times or more. The chain carries TRBV5-4 and TRBJ2-7, with a weak D call TRBD1 (6 bases). This CDR3 comprises 13 residues. Germline assignment: CDR1 SGHNT and CDR2 YYREEE (reference sequence). V lost 3 bases and J lost 3, with 10 bases in between. CDR3 loop: CASSYGQNYEQYF. CDR3 nucleotides: TGTGCCAGCAGCTACGGACAGAACTACGAGCAGTACTTC.

This clonotype was seen repeatedly, ten times or more. The chain is built from TRBV10-3 and TRBJ1-6; 9 bases agree with TRBD1. The CDR3 has 15 amino acids. Germline loops: CDR1 ENHRY, CDR2 SYGVKD. V was pared by 0 bases and J by 6 bases, with 0 bases of the junction left unmatched. The CDR3 region is CAISESTGGNSPLHF. CDR3 sequence (DNA): TGTGCCATCAGTGAGTCGACAGGGGGTAATTCACCCCTCCACTTT.

J is TRBJ2-7 and V is TRBV20-1, with TRBD1 identical over 8 bases. CDR3 length: 13 amino acids. V shed 4 bases, J shed 4 bases, and the junction held 6 bases outside the gene matches. Germline V gene data show CDR1 as DFQATT and CDR2 as SNEGSKA (reference sequence). CDR3 in amino acids: CSAMTGVGYEQYF. The CDR3 DNA reads as TGCAGTGCTATGACAGGGGTCGGGTACGAGCAGTACTTC.

In this sample, this clonotype turned up once. A read error is possible here, since a much larger clone lies one base away. The chain is built from TRBV28 and TRBJ2-5; D might be TRBD1 (7 bases). CDR1 and CDR2 (germline): MDHEN, SYDVKM. The CDR3 loop spans 15 amino acids. The CDR3 protein is CASSPNRGGGEAQYF. The CDR3 bases are TGTGCCAGCAGTCCGAACAGGGGAGGTGGAGAGGCCCAGTACTTC. The full variable domain, in which reference TRBV28 and TRBJ2-5 provide the parts outside the CDR3, is DVKVTQSSRYLVKRTGEKVFLECVQDMDHENMFWYRQDPGLGLRLIYFSYDVKMKEKGDIPEGYSVSREKKERFSLILESASTNQTSMYLCASSPNRGGGEAQYFGPGTRLLVL.